The entry that follows covers one T cell receptor (beta chain) sequence. CDR3 length: 13 residues. Germline V lookup: CDR1 SGHRS, CDR2 YFSETQ. Trimming pared 9 bases from V and 7 bases from J, leaving 17 bases between. The entry originates in a study of blood T cell repertoires in COVID-19. Study-level background: Both acute and convalescent COVID-19 samples were obtained from the United States, Italy and Spain. PBMCs, B-cell-depleted T cells, or T cells provided the cDNA or gDNA that made up the material.

In the authors' methods: Cell counts per sample came from amplifying reference gene primers. Assay: immunoSEQ multiplex PCR; the TCRdb copy retains only in-frame clones and omits some. V and J calls and clone size follow that table, whereas D and trimming were derived from the DNA. The sample has hundreds of thousands of clones; approximately 86% are singletons. V usage is TRBV5-1 and J usage is TRBJ2-1, with D possibly TRBD2 on 5 matching bases. What was sequenced was peripheral blood. The source is a woman of 80 years or more with active or convalescent COVID-19. The CDR3, as DNA: TGCGCCACCTCGCGACGGCCGGGGAATGAGCAGTTCTTC. This gives the protein CATSRRPGNEQFF.